Sequencing of this TCR beta chain was carried out in a study of blood T cell repertoires in COVID-19. Study as a whole: The origin of the acute and convalescent COVID-19 samples was the United States, Italy and Spain. T cells, B-cell-depleted T cells, or PBMCs provided the cDNA or gDNA that served as material.

Authors' methods: Reference gene primers were amplified, and this amplification served to estimate nucleated cell counts. Assay used: immunoSEQ multiplex PCR; TCRdb lists only in-frame clones, some missing. The V and J calls and clone size are taken from that table; D and trimming were inferred from the DNA. The sample lists around 620,000 clones, more than 80% occurring once. Germline V gene data show CDR1 as SQVTM and CDR2 as ANQGSEA. CDR3 length: 14 residues. The ends lost 5 bases at V and 3 bases at J; junction bases unmatched: 5. Sample: peripheral blood. The sequence was obtained from a woman under 30 with acute or convalescent COVID-19. V is TRBV29-1 and J is TRBJ1-3, with 9 bases matching TRBD1. CDR3 in DNA: TGCAGCGTTAGACAGGGGGGCTTTGGAAACACCATATATTTT. Translated, it gives CSVRQGGFGNTIYF.